What follows is one T cell receptor (beta chain) and its context. The antigen is unknown. Expressed TCRB transcripts were sequenced after all isolated RNA was converted to cDNA. An average about 3.8 million reads came from naive, central memory and regulatory T cell samples. The method was immunoSEQ multiplex PCR; TCRdb's version includes in-frame clones alone and lacks a portion of them. The sample lists about 360,000 clones; around 13% were seen once. This sample was taken from a study of beta chain features in type 1 diabetes. With 2 bases removed from V and 7 bases from J, the gap between germline ends came to 11 bases. This CDR3 comprises 14 residues. Germline V gene lookup returns CDR1 MGHDK and CDR2 SYGVNS. Study-wide results and caveats: Moderately but significantly shorter TCRB CDR3s were found in Type 1 diabetes patients in all four CD4+ subsets.

Donors contributed one heparinised blood draw apiece, averaging approximately 120 mL. The clonotype comes from a man aged 18 to 30 in good health. The V call is TRBV25-1, the J call TRBJ2-2, with D possibly matching TRBD1 (6 bases). Sequencing input: naive CD4+ T cells from blood. The CDR3 reads CASSETRGGGELFF. The CDR3 DNA reads as TGTGCCAGCAGTGAAACCAGGGGTGGCGGGGAGCTGTTTTTT.